These 26 T cell receptor beta chains originate from one sample sequenced in a study of T cells expressing NK-cell markers. TCRdb reprocessed the 5' RACE reads and stores each CDR3 protein as one record, lacking DNA. This table holds some 440,000 distinct CDR3 sequences. Sequenced input: blood T cells: a sorted CD56 or NKG2C T cell subset, CD4+ or CD8+ T cells, or bulk PBMC T cells (not recorded which). The receptors derive from a woman between 50 and 59 years old in good health.

CDR3 protein: CASSQGKGPGADTQYF. The gene calls are TRBV4-1 and TRBJ2-3; there is no DNA to check the TCRdb D call of TRBD1. The V gene's germline CDR1 is MGHRA and CDR2 YSYEKL. CDR3 size: 16 residues.

The chain couples TRBV9 to TRBJ2-1; with no DNA, the TCRdb D assignment of TRBD2 cannot be verified. Germline-derived CDR1 and CDR2 are SGDLS and YYNGEE. The CDR3 loop spans 14 amino acids. The CDR3 sequence: CASTGLAGVGEQFF.

The CDR3 spells CASNRGTRSNEQFF. The V call is TRBV3-1, the J call TRBJ2-1; TCRdb's D gene call, TRBD1, goes unchecked for lack of DNA. The CDR3 is 14 amino acids. Germline values: CDR1 LGHDT, CDR2 YNNKEL (reference sequence).

V is TRBV15 and J is TRBJ2-1; the TCRdb D gene call, TRBD1, has no DNA to confirm it. From germline, CDR1 is LNHNV and CDR2 YYDKDF (reference sequence). This CDR3 is built from 17 residues. CDR3 amino acids: CATSRAPPGQGTNEQFF.

The chain is built from TRBV7-9 and TRBJ2-4; TCRdb indicates TRBD1, and absent DNA this call remains unverified. Germline loops: CDR1 SEHNR, CDR2 FQNEAQ (reference sequence). CDR3 length equals 16 residues. The CDR3 is CASSRWGQGSKNIQYF. Full variable domain (remainder filled in from reference TRBV7-9 and TRBJ2-4): DTGVSQNPRHKITKRGQNVTFRCDPISEHNRLYWYRQTLGQGPEFLTYFQNEAQLEKSRLLSDRFSAERPKGSFSTLEIQRTEQGDSAMYLCASSRWGQGSKNIQYFGAGTRLSVL.

This chain connects TRBV20-1 to TRBJ2-5; without DNA, the TCRdb call of TRBD1 cannot be checked. The germline CDR1 and CDR2 sequences are DFQATT and SNEGSKA (reference sequence). The CDR3 spans 16 residues. The CDR3 reads CSARGVPGRRGETQYF.

The chain carries TRBV14 and TRBJ2-3; the D call of TRBD2 rests on TCRdb alone, since no DNA is present to check it. Germline V gives CDR1 SGHDN, CDR2 FVKESK. This CDR3 has 17 amino acids. The CDR3 protein is CASSNSGTSKNTDTQYF.

The V gene is TRBV4-1, the J gene TRBJ2-1; the TRBD2 assignment by TCRdb is unverifiable without DNA. This CDR3 is built from 17 residues. CDR1 is MGHRA, CDR2 YSYEKL, per germline. CDR3 region: CASSQVFSGSIYNEQFF.

V is TRBV30 and J is TRBJ2-2; TCRdb calls TRBD1, which cannot be checked without DNA. The CDR3 loop spans 14 amino acids. In germline, CDR1 is GTSNPN, CDR2 SVGIG (reference sequence). This CDR3 reads CALSRTGPSGELFF.

The chain couples TRBV4-1 to TRBJ1-4. The germline gives CDR1 MGHRA, CDR2 YSYEKL. This CDR3 spans 15 amino acids. CDR3 region: CASSQESATNEKLFF.

The chain combines TRBV27 with TRBJ1-4; as DNA is missing, the TRBD1 call by TCRdb cannot be tested. Germline assignment: CDR1 MNHEY and CDR2 SMNVEV (reference sequence). The CDR3 has 19 residues. CDR3 sequence: CASSLPFTLRDRGNEKLFF.

The chain uses TRBV12-3 or TRBV12-4 and TRBJ1-2; absent DNA, TCRdb's TRBD1 call cannot be checked. The CDR3 runs 12 residues. The CDR3 protein is CASSATAYGYTF.

The chain uses TRBV20-1 and TRBJ1-2; TCRdb's D call of TRBD1 is untestable without DNA. This CDR3 is built from 15 residues. CDR1 is DFQATT, CDR2 SNEGSKA, per germline (reference sequence). CDR3 region: CSARDPTGGGYGYTF.

This chain connects TRBV12-3 or TRBV12-4 to TRBJ2-1; TCRdb selects TRBD2, and the lack of DNA leaves this call unchecked. The length of the CDR3 is 15 residues. The CDR3 here is CASSLWGGSIDEQFF.

The gene calls are TRBV11-3 and TRBJ2-1; TCRdb indicates TRBD1, and absent DNA this call remains unverified. The germline gives CDR1 SGHNT, CDR2 YENEEA. This CDR3 has 16 residues. CDR3 protein: CASKFDWNQGRHEQFF.

CDR3 sequence reads: CSVANRVGDTEAFF. The chain carries TRBV29-1 and TRBJ1-1; TCRdb picks TRBD1, but there is no DNA to check that call. CDR3 length: 14 amino acids. Germline loops: CDR1 SQVTM, CDR2 ANQGSEA. The complete variable domain, with remaining parts taken from reference TRBV29-1 and TRBJ1-1, reads SAVISQKPSRDICQRGTSLTIQCQVDSQVTMMFWYRQQPGQSLTLIATANQGSEATYESGFVIDKFPISRPNLTFSTLTVSNMSPEDSSIYLCSVANRVGDTEAFFGQGTRLTVV.

This chain uses TRBV5-1 with TRBJ2-6. There are 12 residues in the CDR3. The germline CDR1 and CDR2 sequences are SGHRS and YFSETQ. This CDR3 reads CASSLAPPVVTF.

The rearrangement joins TRBV6-4 to TRBJ2-1; the TCRdb call, TRBD2, lacks DNA for checking. This CDR3 has 14 amino acids. CDR1 and CDR2 (germline): MRHNA, SNTAGT. This CDR3 reads CASSDGLAGVEQFF.

The gene calls are TRBV6-4 and TRBJ2-1; TCRdb gives TRBD2 as the D gene, but with no DNA this cannot be confirmed. The CDR3 is made up of 13 amino acids. CDR1 MRHNA and CDR2 SNTAGT come from the germline V gene. The CDR3 protein is CASRGGRFDEQFF.

The V and J genes are TRBV6-5 and TRBJ1-2; TCRdb's D call of TRBD1 is untestable without DNA. The CDR3 spans 13 residues. Per the germline V gene, CDR1 is MNHEY and CDR2 is SVGAGI. The CDR3 region is CASSFRGRGGYTF.

The J gene is TRBJ1-1, the V gene TRBV12-3 or TRBV12-4. The CDR3 consists of 12 residues. The chain's CDR3 is CASSFSGIEAFF.

The chain carries TRBV28 and TRBJ2-7; TCRdb gives TRBD1 as the D gene, but with no DNA this cannot be confirmed. The CDR3 spans 15 residues. Germline assignment: CDR1 MDHEN and CDR2 SYDVKM. The CDR3 spells CASRGTGSRSYEQYF.

J is TRBJ2-7 and V is TRBV6-5. This CDR3 has 11 residues. The germline V gene encodes CDR1 MNHEY and CDR2 SVGAGI. The CDR3 sequence: CASGVPYEQYF.

The chain combines TRBV18 with TRBJ2-1; with no DNA, the TCRdb D assignment of TRBD1 cannot be verified. CDR1 is KGHSH and CDR2 is LQKENI in the germline V gene. CDR3 length: 17 amino acids. CDR3 in amino acids: CASSPPLVAGGRNEQFF.

The rearrangement uses TRBV29-1 and TRBJ1-5; TCRdb's D call of TRBD1 is untestable without DNA. This CDR3 comprises 14 residues. CDR1 and CDR2 (germline): SQVTM, ANQGSEA. CDR3 in amino acids: CSVNRQGLFQPQHF.

The V gene is TRBV5-1, the J gene TRBJ1-1; with no DNA, the TCRdb D assignment of TRBD1 cannot be verified. This CDR3 spans 15 amino acids. Germline CDR1 and CDR2: SGHRS and YFSETQ. The CDR3: CASSLARRGGTEAFF.